Given below is one TCR beta chain in context. The source of the sample is a study of CD8 T cells in Susac syndrome. The authors negatively isolated CD8+ and CD4+ T cells and FACS-enriched TEMRA cells. Trimming pared 0 bases from V and 3 bases from J, leaving 8 bases between. Germline CDR1 MNHEY, CDR2 SMNVEV (reference sequence). The length of the CDR3 is 14 residues. An amount of RNA that ranged from roughly 0.5 to 1 ug was reverse transcribed with random hexamers. Coverage of TCR beta CDR3 amplification by immunoSEQ multiplex PCR extended to 54 Vbeta and 13 Jbeta. TCRdb fed the immunoSEQ multiplex PCR reads into MiXCR, producing one record per CDR3 protein. The sample includes roughly 140,000 distinct CDR3 sequences, roughly 94% of them seen just once.

The TCR was taken from a human donor with multiple sclerosis. The chain combines TRBV27 with TRBJ1-1; D call uncertain. The sample comprised CD8+ T cells from PBMCs. CDR3 coding DNA: TGTGCCAGCAGTTTATCCCCACGAGACACTGAAGCTTTCTTT. This encodes CASSLSPRDTEAFF.